This paragraph covers one T cell receptor (beta chain) sequence. Its antigen is not identified. Among the roughly 120 subjects of the validation cohort, separate from the approximately 660-subject first cohort, were the donors. These data are taken from a study of cytomegalovirus exposure and HLA in healthy donors. General observations from the study: Rarity held for most TCR sequences, but there were some public TCRs that occurred in many donors. A few chains tied to CMV proved CMV antigen-specific in vitro.

Trimming removed 5 bases from V and 7 bases from J, with 11 bases in between. The germline CDR1 and CDR2 sequences are MNHEY and SMNVEV (reference sequence). The CDR3 extends over 13 amino acids. Using immunoSEQ multiplex PCR, the repertoire was profiled, and TCRdb retains in-frame clones only, with some absent. The data contain about 250,000 clones, roughly 87% of them singletons. The sample was PBMCs. The V call is TRBV27, the J call TRBJ1-4, with a tentative D call TRBD1 (5 bases). This clonotype was obtained from a man younger than 30 in good health and CMV-seropositive. Here the CDR3 DNA reads TGTGCCAGCAGTCCAGGGTTTTCTGAAAAACTGTTTTTT. Translated, it gives CASSPGFSEKLFF. Together with reference TRBV27 and TRBJ1-4, the CDR3 gives the full variable domain: EAQVTQNPRYLITVTGKKLTVTCSQNMNHEYMSWYRQDPGLGLRQIYYSMNVEVTDKGDVPEGYKVSRKEKRNFPLILESPSPNQTSLYFCASSPGFSEKLFFGSGTQLSVL.